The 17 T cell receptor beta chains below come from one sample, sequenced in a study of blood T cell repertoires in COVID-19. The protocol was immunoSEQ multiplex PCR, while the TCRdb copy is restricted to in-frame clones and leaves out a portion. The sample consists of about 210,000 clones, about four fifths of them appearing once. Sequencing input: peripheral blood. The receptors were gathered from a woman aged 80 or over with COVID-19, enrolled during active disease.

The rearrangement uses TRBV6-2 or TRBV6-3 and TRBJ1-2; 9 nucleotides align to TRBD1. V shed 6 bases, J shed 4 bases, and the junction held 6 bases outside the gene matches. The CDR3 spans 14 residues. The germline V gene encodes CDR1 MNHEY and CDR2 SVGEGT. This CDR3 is CASSPGQGSYGYTF. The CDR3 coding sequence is TGTGCCAGCAGCCCCGGACAGGGGTCCTATGGCTACACCTTC.

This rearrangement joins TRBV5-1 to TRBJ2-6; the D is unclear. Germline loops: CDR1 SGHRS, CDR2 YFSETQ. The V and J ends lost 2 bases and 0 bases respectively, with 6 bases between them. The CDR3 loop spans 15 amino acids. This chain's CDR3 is CASSFQASGANVLTF. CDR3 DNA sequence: TGCGCCAGCAGCTTTCAGGCCTCTGGGGCCAACGTCCTGACTTTC.

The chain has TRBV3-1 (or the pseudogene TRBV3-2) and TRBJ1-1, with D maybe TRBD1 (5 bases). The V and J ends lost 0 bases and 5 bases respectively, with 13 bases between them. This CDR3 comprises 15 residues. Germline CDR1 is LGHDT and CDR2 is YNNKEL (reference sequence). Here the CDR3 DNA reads TGTGCCAGCAGCCAAGATGTACGGGGGGAAACTGAAGCTTTCTTT. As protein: CASSQDVRGETEAFF.

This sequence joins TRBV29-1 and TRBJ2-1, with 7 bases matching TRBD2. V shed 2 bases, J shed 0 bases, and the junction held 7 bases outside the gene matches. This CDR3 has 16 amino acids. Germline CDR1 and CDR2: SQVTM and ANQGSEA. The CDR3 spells CSVEPGGGGSYNEQFF. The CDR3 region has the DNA TGCAGCGTTGAACCTGGAGGCGGGGGCTCCTACAATGAGCAGTTCTTC.

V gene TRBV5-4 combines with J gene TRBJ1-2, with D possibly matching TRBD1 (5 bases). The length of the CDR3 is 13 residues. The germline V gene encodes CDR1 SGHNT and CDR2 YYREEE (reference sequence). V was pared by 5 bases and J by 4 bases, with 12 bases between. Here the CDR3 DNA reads TGTGCCAGCAGTAGTGACAGACTCTATGGCTACACCTTC. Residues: CASSSDRLYGYTF.

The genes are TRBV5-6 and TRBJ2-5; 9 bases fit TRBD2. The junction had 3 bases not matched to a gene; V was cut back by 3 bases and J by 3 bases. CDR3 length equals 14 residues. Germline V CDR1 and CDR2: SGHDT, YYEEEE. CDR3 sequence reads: CASSSGLAEETQYF. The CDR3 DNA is TGTGCCAGCAGCTCGGGACTAGCCGAAGAGACCCAGTACTTC.

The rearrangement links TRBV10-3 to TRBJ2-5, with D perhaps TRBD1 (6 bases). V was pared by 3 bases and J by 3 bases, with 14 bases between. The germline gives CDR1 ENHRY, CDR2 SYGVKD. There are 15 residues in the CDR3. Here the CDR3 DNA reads TGTGCCATCAGTGAAACAGGGTCGGGGAAAGAGACCCAGTACTTC. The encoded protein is CAISETGSGKETQYF.

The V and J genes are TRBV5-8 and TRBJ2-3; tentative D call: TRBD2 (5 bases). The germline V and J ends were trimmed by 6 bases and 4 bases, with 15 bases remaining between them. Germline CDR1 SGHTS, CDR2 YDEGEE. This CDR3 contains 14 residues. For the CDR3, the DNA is TGTGCCAGCATCCTTATGGGAGTGGCAGATACGCAGTATTTT. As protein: CASILMGVADTQYF.

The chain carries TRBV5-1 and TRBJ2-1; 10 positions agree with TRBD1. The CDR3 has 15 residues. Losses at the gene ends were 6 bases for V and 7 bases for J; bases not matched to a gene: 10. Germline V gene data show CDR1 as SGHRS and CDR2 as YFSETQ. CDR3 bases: TGCGCCAGCACCCGACAGGGGGCAAAAGGAAATGAGCAGTTCTTC. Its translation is CASTRQGAKGNEQFF.

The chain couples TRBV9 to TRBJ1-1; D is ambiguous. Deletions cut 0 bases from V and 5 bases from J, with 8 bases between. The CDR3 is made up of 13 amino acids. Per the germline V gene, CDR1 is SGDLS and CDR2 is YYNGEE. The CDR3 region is CASSVGQMTEAFF. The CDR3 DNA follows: TGTGCCAGCAGCGTAGGTCAGATGACTGAAGCTTTCTTT.

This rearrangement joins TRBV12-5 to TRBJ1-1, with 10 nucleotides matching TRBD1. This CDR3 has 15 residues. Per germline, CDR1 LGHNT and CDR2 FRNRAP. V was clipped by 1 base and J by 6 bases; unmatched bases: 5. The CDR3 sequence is CASGLGDRGRAEAFF. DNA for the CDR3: TGTGCTAGTGGTTTGGGGGACAGGGGAAGGGCTGAAGCTTTCTTT. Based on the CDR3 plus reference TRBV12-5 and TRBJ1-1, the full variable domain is DARVTQTPRHKVTEMGQEVTMRCQPILGHNTVFWYRQTMMQGLELLAYFRNRAPLDDSGMPKDRFSAEMPDATLATLKIQPSEPRDSAVYFCASGLGDRGRAEAFFGQGTRLTVV.

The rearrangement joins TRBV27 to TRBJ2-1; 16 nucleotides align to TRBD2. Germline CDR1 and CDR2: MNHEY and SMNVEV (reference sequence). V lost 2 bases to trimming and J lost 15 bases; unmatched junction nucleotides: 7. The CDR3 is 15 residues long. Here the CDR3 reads CASSLSRGLAGGGFF. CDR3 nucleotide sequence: TGTGCCAGCAGTTTAAGTAGGGGACTAGCGGGAGGGGGGTTCTTC.

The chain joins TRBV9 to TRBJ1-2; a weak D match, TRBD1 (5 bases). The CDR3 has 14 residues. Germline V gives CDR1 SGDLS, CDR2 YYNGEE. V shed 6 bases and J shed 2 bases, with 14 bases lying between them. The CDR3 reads CASTPAGGNYGYTF. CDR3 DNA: TGTGCCAGCACTCCCGCCGGGGGGAACTATGGCTACACCTTC.

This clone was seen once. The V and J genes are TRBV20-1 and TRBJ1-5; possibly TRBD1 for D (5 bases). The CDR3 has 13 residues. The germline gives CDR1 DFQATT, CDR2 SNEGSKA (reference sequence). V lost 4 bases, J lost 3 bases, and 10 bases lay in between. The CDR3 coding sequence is TGCAGTGCTATTGAGACAGTCAATCAGCCCCAGCATTTT. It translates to CSAIETVNQPQHF.

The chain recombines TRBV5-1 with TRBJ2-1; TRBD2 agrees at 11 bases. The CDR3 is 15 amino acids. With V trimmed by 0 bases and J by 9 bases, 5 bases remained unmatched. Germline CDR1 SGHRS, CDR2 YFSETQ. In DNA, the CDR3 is TGCGCCAGCAGCTTGGCGACTAGCGGGGTGGCTGAGCAGTTCTTC. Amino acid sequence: CASSLATSGVAEQFF.

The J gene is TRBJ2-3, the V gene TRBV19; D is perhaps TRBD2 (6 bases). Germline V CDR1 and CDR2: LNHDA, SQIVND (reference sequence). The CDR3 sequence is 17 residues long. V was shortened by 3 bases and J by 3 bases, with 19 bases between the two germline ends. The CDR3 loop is CASSILGRGISTDTQYF. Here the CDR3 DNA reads TGTGCCAGTAGTATCTTAGGTCGGGGGATTTCAACAGATACGCAGTATTTT.

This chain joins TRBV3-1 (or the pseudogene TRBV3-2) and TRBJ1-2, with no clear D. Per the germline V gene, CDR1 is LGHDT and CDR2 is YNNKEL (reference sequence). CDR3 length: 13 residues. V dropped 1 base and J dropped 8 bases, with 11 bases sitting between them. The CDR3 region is CASSQVEGGGYTF. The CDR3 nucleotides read TGTGCCAGCAGCCAAGTGGAAGGCGGGGGCTACACCTTC.